These 21 T cell receptor beta chains originate from one sample sequenced in a study of cytomegalovirus exposure and HLA in healthy donors. The PCR was carried out with 60 Vbeta primers and 13 Jbeta primers. Libraries were prepared by immunoSEQ multiplex PCR; TCRdb keeps only in-frame clonotypes and omits some of them. The sample consists of about 160,000 clones, around 72% of them appearing once. Sequencing input: PBMCs. These receptors were obtained from a man between 35 and 55 years old in good health and CMV-seropositive.

This clone was seen only a few times. The chain recombines TRBV4-2 with TRBJ2-3, with 9 bases matching TRBD2. This CDR3 has 17 amino acids. Germline lookup yields CDR1 LGHNA and CDR2 YNFKEQ. J lost 5 bases, V lost 5 bases, and 14 bases had no gene match. Here the CDR3 DNA reads TGTGCCAGCAGCACTTACCTAGGCGGGGGGGTGGGAGATACGCAGTATTTT. As protein: CASSTYLGGGVGDTQYF.

The rearrangement uses TRBV18 and TRBJ1-2; D is possibly TRBD1 (6 bases). CDR3 size: 15 residues. Trimming shortened V by 5 bases and J by 2 bases, and 15 bases separated the two germline ends. Germline V gene data show CDR1 as KGHSH and CDR2 as LQKENI. The CDR3 sequence: CASSARQANNYGYTF. The CDR3 DNA reads TGTGCCAGCTCAGCCCGACAGGCGAACAACTATGGCTACACCTTC.

The chain has TRBV25-1 and TRBJ2-5; D is ambiguous. Looked up from germline, CDR1 is MGHDK and CDR2 is SYGVNS. V shed 4 bases and J shed 5 bases, with 14 bases lying between them. This CDR3 comprises 14 residues. Here the CDR3 reads CASSGAGAKETQYF. For the CDR3, the DNA is TGTGCCAGCAGTGGAGCCGGAGCGAAGGAGACCCAGTACTTC.

The chain links TRBV4-1 to TRBJ2-7; 7 bases line up with TRBD2. Germline CDR1 MGHRA, CDR2 YSYEKL. V was pared by 0 bases and J by 1 base, with 6 bases of the junction left unmatched. CDR3 length equals 16 residues. CDR3 DNA sequence: TGCGCCAGCAGCCAAGATCCTAGCGGTCTATCCTACGAGCAGTACTTC. Translating gives CASSQDPSGLSYEQYF.

Details on this clone: Relative to the germline gene, one junction end is altered; a read error may explain this. This sequence joins TRBV7-9 and TRBJ1-5; D gene ambiguous. This CDR3 comprises 13 residues. Germline-derived CDR1 and CDR2 are SEHNR and FQNEAQ (reference sequence). The CDR3: CSSSLEEQRPQHF. CDR3 nucleotides: TGTTCCAGCAGCTTAGAGGAGCAGAGGCCCCAGCATTTT.

V gene TRBV5-4 combines with J gene TRBJ1-2; 11 bases are a match to TRBD1. Germline V lookup: CDR1 SGHNT, CDR2 YYREEE (reference sequence). The CDR3 is made up of 16 amino acids. Trimming cost V 4 bases and J 4 bases; bases outside gene matches: 9. The CDR3 protein is CASSARDRGGGYGYTF. The CDR3 nucleotides read TGTGCCAGCAGCGCCCGGGACAGGGGGGGAGGCTATGGCTACACCTTC.

The chain couples TRBV14 to TRBJ1-4; TRBD1 matches at 12 bases. The V and J ends lost 4 bases and 6 bases, in that order; junction bases with no gene match: 6. There are 16 residues in the CDR3. Germline V gives CDR1 SGHDN, CDR2 FVKESK. CDR3 DNA sequence: TGTGCCAGCAGCCCAAGGGACAGGGGGCGAGATGAAAAACTGTTTTTT. Protein sequence: CASSPRDRGRDEKLFF.

The V gene is TRBV29-1, the J gene TRBJ2-7; no clear D. V lost 0 bases and J 2 bases, leaving 8 bases between the germline ends. Germline CDR1 and CDR2: SQVTM and ANQGSEA. The CDR3 totals 13 residues. The CDR3 is CSVEDPGTYEQYF. The DNA of the CDR3 is TGCAGCGTTGAAGATCCGGGTACCTACGAGCAGTACTTC.

V and J are TRBV6-5 and TRBJ1-3; D call uncertain. In germline, CDR1 is MNHEY, CDR2 SVGAGI. The CDR3 spans 15 residues. V lost 2 bases to trimming and J lost 3 bases, with 11 bases between them. CDR3: CASSYGPPGGNTIYF. CDR3 coding DNA: TGTGCCAGCAGTTACGGGCCCCCAGGTGGAAACACCATATATTTT.

V usage is TRBV18 and J usage is TRBJ1-2; 8 bases are a match to TRBD1. This CDR3 contains 16 residues. The germline CDR1 and CDR2 sequences are KGHSH and LQKENI. Trimming removed 4 bases from V and 3 bases from J; junction bases left unmatched: 10. CDR3 sequence (DNA): TGTGCCAGCTCACTGACGAACAGGGGGTTCTACTATGGCTACACCTTC. Encoded protein: CASSLTNRGFYYGYTF.

The chain recombines TRBV7-8 with TRBJ1-2, with no clear D. V was cut by 6 bases and J by 3 bases, with 20 bases left in between. The CDR3 is 16 amino acids. The germline CDR1 and CDR2 sequences are SGHVS and FQNEAQ. The CDR3 region has the DNA TGTGCCAGCAGTCCCGCGCTGCGGCGGTACGACTATGGCTACACCTTC. This sequence encodes CASSPALRRYDYGYTF.

CDR3 sequence (DNA): TGTGCCAGCAGCTTCCCAGCGACTAGCGGGGGCTACGAGCAGTACTTC. This sequence encodes CASSFPATSGGYEQYF. V is TRBV7-8 and J is TRBJ2-7; 12 bases fit TRBD2. There are 16 residues in the CDR3. V gave up 3 bases and J gave up 3 bases; unmatched junction bases: 6. Germline V gene sequence: CDR1 SGHVS, CDR2 FQNEAQ.

This clone was counted between two and nine times. This chain uses TRBV7-9 with TRBJ1-4; TRBD1 matches at 11 bases. The CDR3 sequence is 14 residues long. V lost 5 bases and J lost 8; bases outside the gene matches: 4. CDR1 is SEHNR, CDR2 FQNEAQ, per germline (reference sequence). CDR3 nucleotides: TGTGCCAGCAGCGGGACAGGGGGAGTAGAAAAACTGTTTTTT. This translates into CASSGTGGVEKLFF. The full variable domain, rest sourced from reference TRBV7-9 and TRBJ1-4, is DTGVSQNPRHKITKRGQNVTFRCDPISEHNRLYWYRQTLGQGPEFLTYFQNEAQLEKSRLLSDRFSAERPKGSFSTLEIQRTEQGDSAMYLCASSGTGGVEKLFFGSGTQLSVL.

This clone appeared a single time. The J gene is TRBJ2-7, the V gene TRBV19; D is possibly TRBD2 (5 bases). The CDR3 spans 14 residues. The V gene lost 7 bases and the J gene lost 2 bases, with 15 bases spanning the gap. The germline V gene encodes CDR1 LNHDA and CDR2 SQIVND (reference sequence). The CDR3 DNA follows: TGTGCCAGTAACCCGCCCGGGCGGGCCTACGAGCAGTACTTC. This codes for CASNPPGRAYEQYF.

V and J are TRBV6-5 and TRBJ2-2; D unresolved. V lost 7 bases, J lost 5 bases, and 11 bases lay in between. CDR3 size: 13 residues. Germline assignment: CDR1 MNHEY and CDR2 SVGAGI. As DNA, the CDR3 is TGTGCCAGCACCCACCCGGGTACCGGGGAGCTGTTTTTT. Protein sequence: CASTHPGTGELFF.

The V call is TRBV6-6, the J call TRBJ1-3; D possibly corresponds to TRBD1 (5 bases). V was clipped by 0 bases and J by 4 bases, with 7 bases between them. The CDR3 sequence is 14 residues long. CDR1 is MNHNY and CDR2 is SVGAGI in the germline V gene (reference sequence). CDR3 amino acids: CASSYSGVGNTIYF. As DNA, the CDR3 is TGTGCCAGCAGTTACTCAGGGGTCGGAAACACCATATATTTT.

This clone occurred a few times. This chain uses TRBV10-3 with TRBJ2-3; a possible D gene is TRBD2 (6 bases). This CDR3 has 15 amino acids. CDR1 and CDR2 (germline): ENHRY, SYGVKD. Between the trimmed V and J ends, which lost 4 bases and 2 bases, there was a span of 13 bases. This CDR3 is CAISGRRVPTDTQYF. DNA for the CDR3: TGTGCCATCAGTGGACGGAGGGTCCCCACAGATACGCAGTATTTT.

The V gene is TRBV19, the J gene TRBJ1-1; no clear D. The CDR3 has 14 residues. Trimming removed 3 bases at V and 1 base at J, with 9 bases between. Looked up from germline, CDR1 is LNHDA and CDR2 is SQIVND (reference sequence). CDR3 amino acids: CASSMGRQNTEAFF. The CDR3 coding sequence is TGTGCCAGTAGTATGGGCAGACAGAACACTGAAGCTTTCTTT.

This chain uses TRBV14 with TRBJ2-4, with a possible D match to TRBD1 (6 bases). Germline loops: CDR1 SGHDN, CDR2 FVKESK. Trimming took off 1 base at V and 1 base at J, with 11 bases between the two ends. There are 16 residues in the CDR3. DNA for the CDR3: TGTGCCAGCAGCCAAGGGCAGGGGCACGCCAAAAACATTCAGTACTTC. The encoded protein is CASSQGQGHAKNIQYF.

The chain is built from TRBV6-5 and TRBJ1-2, with D possibly matching TRBD1 (6 bases). Germline-derived CDR1 and CDR2 are MNHEY and SVGAGI. Trimming removed 8 bases at V and 1 base at J, with 17 bases between. The CDR3 length is 15 residues. The CDR3 protein is CASRRGQSNNYGYTF. The CDR3 nucleotides read TGTGCCAGCCGGCGCGGACAGAGCAATAACTATGGCTACACCTTC.

The rearrangement uses TRBV9 and TRBJ2-2; D remains ambiguous. Trimming cost V 4 bases and J 5 bases, with 15 bases left between them. The CDR3 is made up of 15 amino acids. CDR1 and CDR2 from the germline V gene are SGDLS and YYNGEE. The CDR3 here is CASSPRPRETGELFF. CDR3 nucleotides: TGTGCCAGCAGCCCCCGACCTAGAGAAACCGGGGAGCTGTTTTTT.